The subject of this entry is one T cell receptor (beta chain). The CDR3 contains 15 residues. The germline gives CDR1 SGHRS, CDR2 YFSETQ. The V and J ends lost 4 bases and 7 bases, in that order; junction bases with no gene match: 10. Profiling relied on immunoSEQ multiplex PCR, and the TCRdb table lists in-frame clones only, not all of them. The table records roughly 64,000 clones, over 75% of them present only once. The sample belongs to a study of OX40 agonist ivuxolimab in advanced cancers. This chain connects TRBV5-1 to TRBJ2-7; 11 bases fit TRBD1. The input for sequencing was CD4+ or CD8+ T cells sorted from blood, taken in a trial of the OX40 agonist ivuxolimab. This clonotype originated in an adult with an advanced solid tumor such as melanoma, head and neck, liver or kidney cancer. CDR3 in amino acids: CASSPVGQGAWEQYF. CDR3 nucleotides: TGCGCCAGCAGCCCGGTTGGACAGGGGGCTTGGGAGCAGTACTTC.